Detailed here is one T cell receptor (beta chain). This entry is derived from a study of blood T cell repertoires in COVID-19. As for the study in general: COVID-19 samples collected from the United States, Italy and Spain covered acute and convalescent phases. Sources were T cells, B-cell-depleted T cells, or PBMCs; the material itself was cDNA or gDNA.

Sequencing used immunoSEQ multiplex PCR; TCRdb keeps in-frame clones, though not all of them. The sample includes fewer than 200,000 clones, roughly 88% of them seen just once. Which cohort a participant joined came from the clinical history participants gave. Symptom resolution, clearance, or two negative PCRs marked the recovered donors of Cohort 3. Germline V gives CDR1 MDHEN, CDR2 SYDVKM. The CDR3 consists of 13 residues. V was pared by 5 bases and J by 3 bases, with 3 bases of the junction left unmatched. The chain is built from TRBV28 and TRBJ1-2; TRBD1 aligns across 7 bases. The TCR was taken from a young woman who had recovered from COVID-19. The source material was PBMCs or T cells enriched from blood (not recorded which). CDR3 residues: CASSTGTDYGYTF. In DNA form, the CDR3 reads TGTGCCAGCAGTACCGGGACAGACTATGGCTACACCTTC.